This TCR beta chain was recorded in a study of CD4 T cells in relation to SARS-CoV-2 and coronaviruses. Study information: Crossreactive spike epitopes shared across donors were mapped to their HLA restriction.

CD4+ T cells from unexposed donors were obtained before the COVID-19 pandemic (2011-2018). Isolation of CD4+ T cells took place after approximately eleven days in culture. Testing used SARS-CoV-2 S/N and four cold-coronavirus spikes on unexposed-donor CD4+ T cells, cells permitting. As concerns this clone: The antigen remains unidentified.

Trimming took 7 bases from V and 5 from J, leaving 9 bases between them. The CDR3 has 12 residues. Germline lookup yields CDR1 MDHEN and CDR2 SYDVKM. Sequenced by immunoSEQ multiplex PCR; TCRdb stores in-frame clones only, minus some. The table lists about 25,000 clones, roughly 70% of them singletons. The chain employs TRBV28 and TRBJ1-5; D is ambiguous. Material for sequencing was CD4+ T cells from PBMCs, cultured in vitro. The clonotype was recovered from a human donor in good health. CDR3 sequence: CASKIEDQPQHF. The CDR3 bases are TGTGCCAGCAAAATCGAGGATCAGCCCCAGCATTTT.